This T cell receptor beta chain was identified during a study of cytomegalovirus exposure and HLA in healthy donors. Overall study context: There were 90 million to 130 million unique TCR beta sequences, drawn from 200 million or so T cells, in an earlier analysis. General study results and limits: The authors enumerated 164 TCR beta chains as linked to cytomegalovirus. A later analysis, which compared TCR beta chains of equal frequency, found the HLA-associated ones more clonally expanded. TCR beta V- and J-gene trimming was later associated with a missense DCLRE1C variant.

Researchers ran the PCR with 60 Vbeta and 13 Jbeta primers. Using immunoSEQ multiplex PCR, the repertoire was profiled, and TCRdb retains in-frame clones only, with some absent. Here the sample spans about 160,000 clones, roughly 79% being singletons. Comments on this clone: The antigen is undetermined.

Germline loops: CDR1 LNHDA, CDR2 SQIVND (reference sequence). The CDR3 has 14 residues. The V segment lost 4 bases and the J segment 2 bases; nucleotides outside the gene matches: 2. This TCR came from a male donor in good health and CMV-seropositive. The source material was PBMCs. This chain joins TRBV19 and TRBJ2-5; 9 positions agree with TRBD1. The CDR3 DNA follows: TGTGCCAGTAGTACCGACAGGGGGCAAGAGACCCAGTACTTC. Translation: CASSTDRGQETQYF. Full variable domain (outside the CDR3, taken from reference TRBV19 and TRBJ2-5): DGGITQSPKYLFRKEGQNVTLSCEQNLNHDAMYWYRQDPGQGLRLIYYSQIVNDFQKGDIAEGYSVSREKKESFPLTVTSAQKNPTAFYLCASSTDRGQETQYFGPGTRLLVL.